Below, 10 T cell receptor beta chains from the same sample are listed, as sequenced in a study of cytomegalovirus exposure and HLA in healthy donors. Vbeta (60) and Jbeta (13) primers were used in the PCR. The repertoire was sequenced with immunoSEQ multiplex PCR; TCRdb's copy has only in-frame clones and lacks some. This table has about 110,000 clones, approximately 82% appearing once. The sample was PBMCs. The receptor source for this set is a man aged 35 to 55 in good health and CMV-seropositive.

This clone was observed a handful of times. This chain uses TRBV7-3 with TRBJ2-5; D call uncertain. CDR1 is SGHTA and CDR2 is FQGTGA in the germline V gene. The CDR3 consists of 13 residues. The germline V and J ends were trimmed by 5 bases and 2 bases, with 9 bases remaining between them. CDR3 sequence (DNA): TGTGCCAGCAGCCCAACCGGTCAAGAGACCCAGTACTTC. Its protein product is CASSPTGQETQYF. Full variable domain (remainder filled in from reference TRBV7-3 and TRBJ2-5): GAGVSQTPSNKVTEKGKYVELRCDPISGHTALYWYRQSLGQGPEFLIYFQGTGAADDSGLPNDRFFAVRPEGSVSTLKIQRTERGDSAVYLCASSPTGQETQYFGPGTRLLVL.

Of note for this clone: Relative to the germline gene, one junction end is altered; a read error may explain this. V and J are TRBV6-5 and TRBJ2-4, with 11 nucleotides matching TRBD2. From germline, CDR1 is MNHEY and CDR2 SVGAGI. This CDR3 is 14 amino acids long. CDR3 in amino acids: CASSLAGGPNSQYF. The CDR3 region has the DNA TGTGCCAGCAGCTTAGCGGGGGGGCCCAACAGTCAGTACTTC.

The sample holds a few counts of this clone. The gene calls are TRBV10-3 and TRBJ2-7, with 7 bases lining up with TRBD1. Germline CDR1 and CDR2: ENHRY and SYGVKD. V shed 3 bases and J 4 bases; nucleotides not matched to a gene: 9. CDR3 size: 15 residues. The CDR3 DNA is TGTGCCATCAGTGAATCCGGCAGGGGGTGGTACGAGCAGTACTTC. Amino acids: CAISESGRGWYEQYF.

This clone is labeled large. The rearrangement uses TRBV27 and TRBJ2-1; 12 bases are a match to TRBD2. Germline loops: CDR1 MNHEY, CDR2 SMNVEV (reference sequence). V was pared by 5 bases and J by 3 bases, with 5 bases of the junction left unmatched. The CDR3 spans 16 residues. The CDR3 sequence: CASSRTSGALYNEQFF. CDR3 DNA sequence: TGTGCCAGCAGTCGGACTAGCGGGGCGCTCTACAATGAGCAGTTCTTC.

J is TRBJ2-3 and V is TRBV7-2, with D possibly matching TRBD2 (6 bases). The V and J ends lost 1 base and 2 bases respectively, with 10 bases between them. CDR3 length: 15 amino acids. Germline CDR1 and CDR2: SGHTA and FQGNSA. The CDR3 DNA reads TGTGCCAGCAGCTTAGTAGGCGGGGCCACAGATACGCAGTATTTT. Amino acid sequence: CASSLVGGATDTQYF.

This sequence joins TRBV11-2 and TRBJ2-5; D is perhaps TRBD1 (5 bases). This CDR3 is built from 16 residues. Germline V CDR1 and CDR2: SGHAT, FQNNGV. The V gene lost 6 bases and the J gene lost 4 bases, with 21 bases spanning the gap. CDR3 region: CASSLTLGLRGETQYF. Written as DNA, the CDR3 is TGTGCCAGCAGTTTAACGTTAGGGCTAAGGGGAGAGACCCAGTACTTC.

Details on this clone: At one of its ends the junction is not consistent with the germline gene, which may arise from a read error. J is TRBJ2-4 and V is TRBV19; tentative D call: TRBD2 (7 bases). From germline, CDR1 is LNHDA and CDR2 SQIVND (reference sequence). The CDR3 totals 16 residues. CDR3 residues: CASSPRGGASKNSQYF. As DNA, the CDR3 is TGTGCCAGTAGTCCAAGGGGGGGAGCGTCCAAAAACAGTCAGTACTTC. The full variable domain, rest sourced from reference TRBV19 and TRBJ2-4, is DGGITQSPKYLFRKEGQNVTLSCEQNLNHDAMYWYRQDPGQGLRLIYYSQIVNDFQKGDIAEGYSVSREKKESFPLTVTSAQKNPTAFYLCASSPRGGASKNSQYFGAGTRLSVL.

This clone showed up just a few times. This chain uses TRBV21-1 with TRBJ2-5; the table's TRBD2 call for D was not verified on the DNA. TRBV21-1 is given as a pseudogene. The CDR3 covers 15 residues. DNA of the CDR3: TGTGCCAGCAGCCCCCCGCGGCTAGCGGGAGAGACCCAGTACTTC. Its translation is CASSPPRLAGETQYF.

The genes are TRBV4-1 and TRBJ1-2; 7 nucleotides line up with TRBD1. This CDR3 has 16 amino acids. The trim removed 2 bases at V and 6 bases at J, leaving 12 bases unmatched. Germline CDR1 is MGHRA and CDR2 is YSYEKL. CDR3 amino acids: CASSQTSDFDRDGYTF. The CDR3 nucleotides read TGCGCCAGCAGCCAAACTTCGGACTTTGACAGGGATGGCTACACCTTC.

The chain links TRBV7-3 to TRBJ2-3; D is perhaps TRBD2 (5 bases). Looked up from germline, CDR1 is SGHTA and CDR2 is FQGTGA. The CDR3 extends over 16 amino acids. The germline V and J ends were trimmed by 0 bases and 5 bases, with 15 bases remaining between them. The CDR3 reads CASSLTGSTPGDTQYF. CDR3 nucleotide sequence: TGTGCCAGCAGCTTAACGGGGAGTACCCCCGGAGATACGCAGTATTTT. Complete variable domain (other parts from reference TRBV7-3 and TRBJ2-3): GAGVSQTPSNKVTEKGKYVELRCDPISGHTALYWYRQSLGQGPEFLIYFQGTGAADDSGLPNDRFFAVRPEGSVSTLKIQRTERGDSAVYLCASSLTGSTPGDTQYFGPGTRLTVL.